Presented here are 14 T cell receptor beta chains from one specimen sequenced in a study of T cells of healthy individuals. TCRdb re-called the 5' RACE reads with MiXCR, one entry per CDR3 protein. The sample contains about 100,000 distinct CDR3 sequences, around 17% of which appear only once. These receptors were obtained from a human donor in good health.

This clonotype was detected many times. The CDR3 sequence is CASSFRAGARNEQFF. DNA of the CDR3: TGTGCCAGCAGCTTCCGGGCAGGTGCTCGCAATGAGCAGTTCTTC. The chain links TRBV7-9 to TRBJ2-1; D is ambiguous. V was trimmed by 3 bases and J by 6 bases, leaving 15 bases between them. Germline assignment: CDR1 SEHNR and CDR2 FQNEAQ (reference sequence). This CDR3 is built from 15 residues.

This clonotype was picked up many times. This sequence joins TRBV28 and TRBJ1-5; the match to TRBD1 covers 8 bases. V shed 5 bases, J shed 2 bases, and the junction held 2 bases outside the gene matches. The CDR3 consists of 14 residues. The germline V gene encodes CDR1 MDHEN and CDR2 SYDVKM. The CDR3 bases are TGTGCCAGCAGTGAACAGGGGGGCAATCAGCCCCAGCATTTT. Translation gives CASSEQGGNQPQHF.

This clonotype was recorded many times. The rearrangement uses TRBV12-3 or TRBV12-4 and TRBJ2-1; TRBD2 might be the D (6 bases). This CDR3 has 14 residues. V lost 1 base and J lost 4, with 8 bases in between. CDR3 in DNA: TGTGCCAGCAGTTTAGATAGCGGTTACAATGAGCAGTTCTTC. Translation: CASSLDSGYNEQFF.

This clonotype has at least ten counts. The V and J genes are TRBV6-6 and TRBJ1-5; the D gene is possibly TRBD1 (6 bases). The CDR3 has 15 residues. V lost 0 bases and J lost 7, with 13 bases in between. Germline CDR1 is MNHNY and CDR2 is SVGAGI (reference sequence). The CDR3 nucleotides are TGTGCCAGCAGTTACTCGCCAGGGGAAAGGCAGCCCCAGCATTTT. Protein sequence: CASSYSPGERQPQHF.

This clonotype has a count of ten or more. The V gene is TRBV27, the J gene TRBJ1-5; 8 bases are shared with TRBD1. Germline V gene lookup returns CDR1 MNHEY and CDR2 SMNVEV (reference sequence). V shed 9 bases, J shed 5 bases, and the junction held 3 bases outside the gene matches. CDR3 length: 12 residues. CDR3 DNA: TGTGCCAGACCAGGGGGCGATCAGCCCCAGCATTTT. It yields the protein CARPGGDQPQHF.

The rearrangement links TRBV7-9 to TRBJ2-5, with 7 nucleotides matching TRBD1. The germline V gene has CDR1 SEHNR and CDR2 FQNEAQ (reference sequence). The CDR3 loop spans 16 amino acids. The ends lost 5 bases at V and 5 bases at J; junction bases unmatched: 14. Here the CDR3 reads CASSTTWDSEMETQYF. CDR3 coding DNA: TGTGCCAGCAGCACAACCTGGGACAGCGAGATGGAGACCCAGTACTTC.

The chain recombines TRBV6-5 with TRBJ1-5, with D tentatively TRBD1 (6 bases). The V end lost 6 bases, the J end lost 7 bases, and 16 bases lay between the germline ends. Germline V gene lookup returns CDR1 MNHEY and CDR2 SVGAGI. The CDR3 runs 14 residues. CDR3 coding DNA: TGTGCCAGCAGGGCAACAGGGATCGGGCAGCCCCAGCATTTT. This encodes CASRATGIGQPQHF.

The chain recombines TRBV27 with TRBJ1-2; perhaps TRBD1 as D (5 bases). Looked up from germline, CDR1 is MNHEY and CDR2 is SMNVEV (reference sequence). The CDR3 sequence is 16 residues long. V lost 6 bases and J 0 bases, leaving 17 bases between the germline ends. Here the CDR3 reads CASSRVGGPTNYGYTF. The CDR3 bases are TGTGCCAGCAGCCGGGTTGGGGGACCTACTAACTATGGCTACACCTTC.

This clonotype was seen at least ten times. The chain links TRBV11-1 to TRBJ2-1; no reliable D call. Between the trimmed V and J ends, which lost 1 base and 4 bases, there was a span of 11 bases. There are 15 residues in the CDR3. Germline V gene data show CDR1 as SGHAT and CDR2 as FQDESV (reference sequence). The CDR3 is CASSLGPTVYNEQFF. DNA of the CDR3: TGTGCCAGCAGCTTAGGTCCGACGGTTTACAATGAGCAGTTCTTC. Supplemented by reference TRBV11-1 and TRBJ2-1, the full variable domain reads EAEVAQSPRYKITEKSQAVAFWCDPISGHATLYWYRQILGQGPELLVQFQDESVVDDSQLPKDRFSAERLKGVDSTLKIQPAELGDSAMYLCASSLGPTVYNEQFFGPGTRLTVL.

This rearrangement joins TRBV5-4 to TRBJ2-3; 10 bases align to TRBD1. J lost 3 bases, V lost 5 bases, and 6 bases had no gene match. Germline V gene data show CDR1 as SGHNT and CDR2 as YYREEE (reference sequence). The CDR3 extends over 15 amino acids. The CDR3 loop reads CASRFPGQGTDTQYF. CDR3 DNA: TGTGCCAGCAGATTTCCGGGACAGGGGACAGATACGCAGTATTTT.

This clonotype was seen a few times. The chain carries TRBV6-1 and TRBJ2-3; D possibly corresponds to TRBD2 (6 bases). Germline CDR1 reads MNHNS; CDR2 reads SASEGT. V lost 4 bases to trimming and J lost 4 bases, with 12 bases between them. This CDR3 comprises 14 residues. This chain's CDR3 is CASSGAGEADTQYF. The CDR3 DNA follows: TGTGCCAGCAGTGGTGCCGGGGAGGCAGATACGCAGTATTTT.

V usage is TRBV15 and J usage is TRBJ2-2, with D maybe TRBD1 (6 bases). Germline assignment: CDR1 LNHNV and CDR2 YYDKDF (reference sequence). Trimming took off 5 bases at V and 4 bases at J, with 14 bases between the two ends. The CDR3 has 15 residues. The chain's CDR3 is CATSVEGEGTGELFF. CDR3 in DNA: TGTGCCACCAGCGTAGAGGGGGAAGGCACCGGGGAGCTGTTTTTT.

V and J are TRBV12-2 and TRBJ1-5; the table calls TRBD1, which could not be checked here. TRBV12-2 is classified as a pseudogene. The length of the CDR3 is 20 residues. For the CDR3, the DNA is TGTGCAAGTCGCTTAGCGATGGACAGGGGGATCCTTTATTGGAATCAGCCCCAGCATTTT. Its protein product is CASRLAMDRGILYWNQPQHF.

The genes are TRBV28 and TRBJ1-1; perhaps TRBD1 as D (5 bases). Germline CDR1 MDHEN, CDR2 SYDVKM. The CDR3 has 14 amino acids. With 4 bases removed from V and 4 bases from J, the gap between germline ends came to 13 bases. The CDR3 bases are TGTGCCAGCAGTTCGTATGAAGGGGCCACTGAAGCTTTCTTT. It yields the protein CASSSYEGATEAFF.